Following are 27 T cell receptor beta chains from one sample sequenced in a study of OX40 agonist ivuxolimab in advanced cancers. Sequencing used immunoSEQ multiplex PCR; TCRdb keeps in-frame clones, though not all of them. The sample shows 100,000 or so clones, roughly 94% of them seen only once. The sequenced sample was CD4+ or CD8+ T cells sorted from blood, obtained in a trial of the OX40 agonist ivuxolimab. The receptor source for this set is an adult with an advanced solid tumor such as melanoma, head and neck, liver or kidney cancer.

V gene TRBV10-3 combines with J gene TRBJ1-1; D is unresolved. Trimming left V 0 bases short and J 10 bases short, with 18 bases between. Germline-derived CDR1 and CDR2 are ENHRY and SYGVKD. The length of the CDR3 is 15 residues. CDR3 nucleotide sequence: TGTGCCATCAGTGAGTCGGAGGGAACGATGAGAGGAGCTTTCTTT. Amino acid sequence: CAISESEGTMRGAFF.

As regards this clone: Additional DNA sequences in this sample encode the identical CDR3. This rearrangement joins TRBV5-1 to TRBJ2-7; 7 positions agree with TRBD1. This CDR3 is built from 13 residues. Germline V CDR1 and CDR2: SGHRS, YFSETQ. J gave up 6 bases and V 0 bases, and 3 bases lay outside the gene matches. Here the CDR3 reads CASSLGQGGEQYF. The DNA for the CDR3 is TGCGCCAGCAGCTTGGGACAGGGTGGCGAGCAGTACTTC.

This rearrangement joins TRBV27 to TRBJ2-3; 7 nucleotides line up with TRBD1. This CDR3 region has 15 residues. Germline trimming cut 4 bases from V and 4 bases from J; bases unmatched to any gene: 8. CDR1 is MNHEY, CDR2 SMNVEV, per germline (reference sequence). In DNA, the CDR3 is TGTGCCAGCAGTTCCCGACAGGGCAGGGCAGATACGCAGTATTTT. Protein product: CASSSRQGRADTQYF.

The CDR3 sequence is CASSLGQGQNEQFF. CDR3 DNA: TGTGCCAGCAGCCTAGGACAGGGGCAGAATGAGCAGTTCTTC. The V gene is TRBV7-9, the J gene TRBJ2-1; 9 bases map to TRBD1. V trimming: 5 bases; J trimming: 7 bases; junction bases outside the gene matches: 6. CDR1 SEHNR and CDR2 FQNEAQ come from the germline V gene (reference sequence). This CDR3 comprises 14 residues.

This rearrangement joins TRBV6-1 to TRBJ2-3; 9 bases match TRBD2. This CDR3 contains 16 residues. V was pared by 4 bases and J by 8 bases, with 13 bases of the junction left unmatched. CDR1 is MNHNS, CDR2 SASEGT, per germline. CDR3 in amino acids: CASSASERGAWGTQYF. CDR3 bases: TGTGCCAGCAGTGCCTCAGAGCGGGGGGCATGGGGTACGCAGTATTTT.

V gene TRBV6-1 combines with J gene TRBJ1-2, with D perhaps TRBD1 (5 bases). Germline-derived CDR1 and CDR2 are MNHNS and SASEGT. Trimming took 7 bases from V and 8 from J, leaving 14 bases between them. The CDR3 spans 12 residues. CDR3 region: CASTQGFWGYTF. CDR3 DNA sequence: TGTGCCAGCACTCAGGGTTTTTGGGGCTACACCTTC.

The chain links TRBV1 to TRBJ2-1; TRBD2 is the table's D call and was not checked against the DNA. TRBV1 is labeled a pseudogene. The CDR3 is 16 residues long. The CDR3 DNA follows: TGCACCAGCAGCCCGAATTCTAGCGGGAGTTACAATGAGCAGTTCTTC. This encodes CTSSPNSSGSYNEQFF.

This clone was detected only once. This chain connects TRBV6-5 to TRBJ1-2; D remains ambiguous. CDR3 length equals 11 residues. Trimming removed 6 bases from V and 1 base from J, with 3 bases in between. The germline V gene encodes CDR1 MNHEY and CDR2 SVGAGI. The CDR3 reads CASRNNYGYTF. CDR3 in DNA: TGTGCCAGCAGAAATAACTATGGCTACACCTTC.

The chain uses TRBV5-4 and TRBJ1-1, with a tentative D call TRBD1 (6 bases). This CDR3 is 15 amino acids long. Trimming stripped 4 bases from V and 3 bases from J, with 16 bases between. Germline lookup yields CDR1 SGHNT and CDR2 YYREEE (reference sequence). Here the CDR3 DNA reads TGTGCCAGCAGCCCACCAGGGGCGGGGGACACTGAAGCTTTCTTT. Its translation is CASSPPGAGDTEAFF.

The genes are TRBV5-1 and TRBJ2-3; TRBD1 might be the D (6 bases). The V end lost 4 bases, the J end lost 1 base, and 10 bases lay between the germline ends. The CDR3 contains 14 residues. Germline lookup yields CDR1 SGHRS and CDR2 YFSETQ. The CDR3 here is CASSARTGTDTQYF. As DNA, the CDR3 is TGCGCCAGCAGCGCTAGGACAGGCACAGATACGCAGTATTTT.

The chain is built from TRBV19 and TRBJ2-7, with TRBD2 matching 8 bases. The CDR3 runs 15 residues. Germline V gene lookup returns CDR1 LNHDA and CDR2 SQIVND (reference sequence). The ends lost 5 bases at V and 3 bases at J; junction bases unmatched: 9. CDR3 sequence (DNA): TGTGCCAGTAGTCCCAGGGGCGGGGGGAGCTACGAGCAGTACTTC. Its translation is CASSPRGGGSYEQYF.

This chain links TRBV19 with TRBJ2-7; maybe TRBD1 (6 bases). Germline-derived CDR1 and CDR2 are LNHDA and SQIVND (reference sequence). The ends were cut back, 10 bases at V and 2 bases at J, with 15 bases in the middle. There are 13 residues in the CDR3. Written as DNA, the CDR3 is TGTGCCACCTCCGGGACAAAAGCCTACGAGCAGTACTTC. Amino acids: CATSGTKAYEQYF.

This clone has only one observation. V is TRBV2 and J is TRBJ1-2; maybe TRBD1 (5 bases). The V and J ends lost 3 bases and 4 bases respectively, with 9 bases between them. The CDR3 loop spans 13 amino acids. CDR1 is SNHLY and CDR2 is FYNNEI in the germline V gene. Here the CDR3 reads CASSDQGFYGYTF. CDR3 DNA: TGTGCCAGCAGTGATCAGGGCTTCTATGGCTACACCTTC.

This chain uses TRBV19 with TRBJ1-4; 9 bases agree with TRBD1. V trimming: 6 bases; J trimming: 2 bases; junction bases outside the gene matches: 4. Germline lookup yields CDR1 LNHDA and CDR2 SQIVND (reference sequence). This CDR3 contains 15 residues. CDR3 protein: CASSDGQGTNEKLFF. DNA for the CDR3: TGTGCCAGTAGCGACGGACAGGGGACTAATGAAAAACTGTTTTTT.

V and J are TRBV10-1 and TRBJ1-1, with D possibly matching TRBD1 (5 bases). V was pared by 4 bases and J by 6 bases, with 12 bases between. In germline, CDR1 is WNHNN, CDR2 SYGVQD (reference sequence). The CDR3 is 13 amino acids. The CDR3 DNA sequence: TGCGCCAGCAGTGTTGGGGCCGCAGCTGAAGCTTTCTTT. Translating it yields CASSVGAAAEAFF.

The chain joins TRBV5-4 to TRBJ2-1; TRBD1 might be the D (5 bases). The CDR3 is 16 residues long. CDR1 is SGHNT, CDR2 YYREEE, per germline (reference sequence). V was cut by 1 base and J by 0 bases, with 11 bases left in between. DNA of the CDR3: TGTGCCAGCAGCTTGTTGGGGCTAAGCTCCTACAATGAGCAGTTCTTC. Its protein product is CASSLLGLSSYNEQFF.

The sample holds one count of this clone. The CDR3 reads CALQGYYGYTF. The CDR3 bases are TGTGCCTTACAGGGCTACTATGGCTACACCTTC. The J gene is TRBJ1-2, the V gene TRBV30; tentatively, D is TRBD1 (6 bases). With 7 bases removed from V and 3 bases from J, the gap between germline ends came to 9 bases. The germline V gene encodes CDR1 GTSNPN and CDR2 SVGIG (reference sequence). The CDR3 loop spans 11 amino acids.

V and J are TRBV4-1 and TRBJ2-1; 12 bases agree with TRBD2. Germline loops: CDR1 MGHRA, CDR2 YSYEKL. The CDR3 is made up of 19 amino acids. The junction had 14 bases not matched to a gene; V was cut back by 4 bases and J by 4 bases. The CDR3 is CASSPQQAGTSGRYNEQFF. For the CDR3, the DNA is TGCGCCAGCAGCCCACAGCAGGCCGGGACTAGCGGGCGATACAATGAGCAGTTCTTC.

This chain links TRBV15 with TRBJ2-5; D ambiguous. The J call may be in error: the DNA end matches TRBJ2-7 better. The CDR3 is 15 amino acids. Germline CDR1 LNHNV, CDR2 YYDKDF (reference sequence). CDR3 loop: CATSREKVRTYEQYF. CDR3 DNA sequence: TGTGCCACCAGCAGAGAGAAGGTCAGAACTTACGAGCAGTACTTC.

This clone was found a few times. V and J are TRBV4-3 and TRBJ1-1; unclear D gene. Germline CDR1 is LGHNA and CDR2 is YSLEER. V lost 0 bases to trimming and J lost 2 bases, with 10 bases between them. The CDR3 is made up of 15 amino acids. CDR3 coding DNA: TGCGCCAGCAGCCAAGATCTGTACCCCAACACTGAAGCTTTCTTT. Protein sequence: CASSQDLYPNTEAFF.

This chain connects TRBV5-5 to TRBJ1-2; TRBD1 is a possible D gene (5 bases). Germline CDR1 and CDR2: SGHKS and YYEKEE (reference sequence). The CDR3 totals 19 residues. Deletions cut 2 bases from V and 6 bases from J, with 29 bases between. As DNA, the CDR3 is TGTGCCAGCAGCTTCCGAAAACCCCTAGAAGGGGCCCCCAGGCATGGCTACACCTTC. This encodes CASSFRKPLEGAPRHGYTF.

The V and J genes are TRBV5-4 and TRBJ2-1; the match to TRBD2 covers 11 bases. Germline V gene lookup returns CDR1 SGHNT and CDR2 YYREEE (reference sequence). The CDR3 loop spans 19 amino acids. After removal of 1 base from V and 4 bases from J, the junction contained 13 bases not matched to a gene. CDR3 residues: CASSLSRPGLAEIYNEQFF. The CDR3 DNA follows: TGTGCCAGCAGCTTGAGTCGTCCGGGACTAGCGGAAATTTACAATGAGCAGTTCTTC.

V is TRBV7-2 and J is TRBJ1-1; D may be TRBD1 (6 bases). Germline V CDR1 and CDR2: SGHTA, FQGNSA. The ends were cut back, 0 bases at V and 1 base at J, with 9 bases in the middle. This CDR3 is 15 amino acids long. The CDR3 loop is CASSLALDRNTEAFF. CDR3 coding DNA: TGTGCCAGCAGCTTAGCGCTGGACAGGAACACTGAAGCTTTCTTT.

CDR3: CASSQEAGPYEQYF. Written as DNA, the CDR3 is TGCGCCAGCAGCCAAGAGGCAGGACCCTACGAGCAGTACTTC. The rearrangement uses TRBV4-3 and TRBJ2-7, with D unclear. Germline V gene data show CDR1 as LGHNA and CDR2 as YSLEER. This CDR3 is 14 amino acids long. Trimming shortened V by 0 bases and J by 2 bases, and 8 bases separated the two germline ends.

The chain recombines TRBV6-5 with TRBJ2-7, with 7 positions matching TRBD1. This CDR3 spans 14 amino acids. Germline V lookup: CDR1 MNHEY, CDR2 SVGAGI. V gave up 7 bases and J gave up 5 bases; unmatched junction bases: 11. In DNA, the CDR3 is TGTGCCAGCACCCGGGGACAGCTGTTTGACGAGCAGTACTTC. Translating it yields CASTRGQLFDEQYF.

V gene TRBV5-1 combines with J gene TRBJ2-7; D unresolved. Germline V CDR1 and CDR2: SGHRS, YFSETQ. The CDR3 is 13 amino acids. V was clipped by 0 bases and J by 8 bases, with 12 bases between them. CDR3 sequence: CASSLDLSPQQYF. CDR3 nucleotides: TGCGCCAGCAGCTTGGACCTGTCCCCCCAGCAGTACTTC.

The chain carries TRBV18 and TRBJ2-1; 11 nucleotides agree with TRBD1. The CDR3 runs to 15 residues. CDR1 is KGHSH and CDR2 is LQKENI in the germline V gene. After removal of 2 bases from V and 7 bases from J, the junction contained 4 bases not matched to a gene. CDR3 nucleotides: TGTGCCAGCTCACCAGGGACAGGGGGAACGAATGAGCAGTTCTTC. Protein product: CASSPGTGGTNEQFF.